The T cell receptor beta chain under discussion was sequenced for a study of T-cell memory formation after mild COVID-19. Turning to the study itself: Across donors, TCR clusters were largely donor specific. Study conclusions and caveats: Cross-reactive memory seemingly joined, as some responding clones were found in pre-infection memory.

Each CDR3 protein is one row after TCRdb ran MiXCR on the 5' RACE reads. Here the sample spans under 300,000 distinct CDR3 sequences, 16% being singletons. This CDR3 has 14 residues. Germline CDR1 reads LNHDA; CDR2 reads SQIVND (reference sequence). The junction had 8 bases not matched to a gene; V was cut back by 7 bases and J by 6 bases. Comment on this clonotype: The antigen is unknown.

Sequenced material: PBMCs or a T cell subset sorted from them (not recorded which). V gene TRBV19 combines with J gene TRBJ2-7; 11 bases line up with TRBD1. The TCR was taken from a young man who had mild COVID-19 (a few samples of this study predate the infection). Cell type and time point are not known. The CDR3 is CASNGQGATSEQYF. CDR3 DNA sequence: TGTGCCAGTAACGGACAGGGGGCAACCAGCGAGCAGTACTTC.